This TCR beta chain was captured in a study of blood T cells in healthy people across ages (dated by TCRdb to the mid-2010s). About the study as a whole: In model experiments, template switching captured roughly one uniquely barcoded TCR beta cDNA molecule for every two T cells. To track age-related changes in TCR beta repertoire diversity, the study relied on deep sequencing normalized with unique cDNA molecular identifiers. The donors were divided into four age groups: young (average around 17 years), middle-aged (about 39), aged (approximately 62) and long-lived (around 87). To avoid experimental bias, donors of different ages were distributed randomly across sequencing lanes. Two additional independent replicas of 1 million unique cDNA reads from the same blood draw were analyzed for two donors (one aged 18 to 30 and one aged 80 or older).

For CDR1 and CDR2, the germline V gene lists MNHNS and SASEGT. From cysteine to phenylalanine, the CDR3 is 17 amino acids long. Only the CDR3 DNA is retained, 51 bases long and in frame from the first base. Unmatched junction bases come to 15, with V trimmed by 6 bases and J by 4 bases. Systemically healthy Caucasian individuals from Russia, 35 to 50 in total and aged about 6 to 90 years, were included as donors. About 9.6 milliliters of peripheral blood were collected from each donor into EDTA-treated Vacutainer tubes. Ficoll-Paque density-gradient centrifugation was used to isolate PBMCs, with at least 6.5 million obtained per sample. Trizol reagent was used to extract total RNA from PBMCs, with at least 5 micrograms per sample. For every donor, an aliquot of PBMCs went through flow cytometry to measure the percentages of naive CD45RAhigh/CD27high T cells. Receptor amplification or capture employed 5' RACE. The sample was run on an Illumina HiSeq 2500. The second PCR ran for roughly 6 to 11 cycles and used a J-beta primer mix along with a sample-barcoded 5' primer. A unique molecular identifier was introduced onto each TCR beta cDNA molecule by a template-switch 5' adaptor carrying 12 random nucleotides. Each sample yielded at least 2.5 million CDR3-containing paired-end reads. All of the RNA was converted into first-strand cDNA using the Mint cDNA synthesis kit, with a TRBC-specific oligonucleotide serving as the primer. After uracil-DNA glycosylase treatment, a first 18-cycle PCR used universal primers M1SS and BC2_uni_R on all cDNA. The study's own analysis went as follows. For normalization, 1 million high-quality reads were randomly selected from each sample, with every read carrying a distinct molecular identifier. Instead of being binned into consensus sequences, reads that shared molecular identifiers were thrown out. MiTCR, set to a Q25 quality threshold and the strictest error-elimination algorithm, was used for CDR3 identification, clonotype clustering and error correction. A nonparametric unseen species model using Euler transformation provided a lower-bound estimate of total TCR beta diversity. TCRdb handled the public reads itself, with Q25 trimming in fastp and clone calling in MiXCR, and kept productive beta chains. Entries that share a CDR3 protein sequence are merged under the most common genes and DNA. Here the V and J calls rest on TCRdb's processing, not on the authors' analysis. The sample table shows approximately 320,000 distinct CDR3 sequences, and roughly 26% are seen once. 29% of the sample lies in the top ten.

This clonotype came up a few times. Its antigen is unknown. One base away there is no much larger clone; base qualities are not given. The paper as a whole reports these results and caveats: The percentage of naive T cells measured by flow cytometry correlated strongly with observed TCR beta diversity. Bulk unsorted PBMC profiling prevented conclusive comparison of naive and antigen-experienced compartments. Compared with the aged group, the long-lived group had more naive CD4+ T cells, fewer expanded clones and increased TCR diversity, suggesting age selection. As age increased, observed TCR beta diversity per million T cells dropped in a roughly linear way, and a significant reduction was already evident by age 40. Estimates of total diversity from one million sequenced T cells were regarded as lower bounds and underestimates. Because the CMV infection status of the donors was unknown, age-related changes in expanded clonotypes may potentially have been confounded.

The sequence came from a woman in her 70s in good health. Recombination connected TRBV6-1 to TRBJ1-5; the junction holds 7 bases that match TRBD1. Sequenced input: blood. The DNA sequence is TGTGCCAGCAGGCACCTCAAATTAGACAGGGTTAATCAGCCCCAGCATTTT. Translated, this gives CASRHLKLDRVNQPQHF.